This entry lists 3 T cell receptor beta chains sequenced from one sample in a study of type 1 regulatory T cells. TCRdb re-analysed the reads in MiXCR, keeping a single row per CDR3 protein. The table includes approximately 97,000 distinct CDR3 sequences, around a third detected once. The sequencing sample was made of CD4+ T cells, either the whole sample or a sorted fraction (not recorded which). Source of these receptors: a human donor in good health.

The chain employs TRBV19 and TRBJ1-2; D not certain. Between the trimmed V and J ends, which lost 6 bases and 4 bases, there was a span of 15 bases. The germline V gene encodes CDR1 LNHDA and CDR2 SQIVND (reference sequence). The CDR3 covers 14 residues. In DNA, the CDR3 is TGTGCCAGTAGCCAAACGACACCTTCCTATGGCTACACCTTC. Its protein product is CASSQTTPSYGYTF.

The chain uses TRBV5-6 and TRBJ2-1; 7 bases are shared with TRBD2. V trimming: 3 bases; J trimming: 0 bases; junction bases outside the gene matches: 6. The V gene's germline CDR1 is SGHDT and CDR2 YYEEEE. This CDR3 region has 16 residues. The CDR3 DNA is TGTGCCAGCAGCTACCTTGGCGGGAGCTCCTACAATGAGCAGTTCTTC. Its translation is CASSYLGGSSYNEQFF.

This clonotype has only a few counts. The chain employs TRBV29-1 and TRBJ2-3; D may correspond to TRBD1 or TRBD2 (5 bases each). The V and J ends lost 2 bases and 0 bases respectively, with 9 bases between them. Germline V gene sequence: CDR1 SQVTM, CDR2 ANQGSEA. This CDR3 contains 14 residues. DNA of the CDR3: TGCAGCGTTGAATTGGGGGATAGCACAGATACGCAGTATTTT. Translated: CSVELGDSTDTQYF.